This TCR beta chain was sequenced during a study of beta chain features in type 1 diabetes (dated by TCRdb to about 2018). With respect to the entire study: Mean age, gender distribution, total cell number and subset yield were not different between patients and healthy donors. A total of around 110,000,000 sorted cells were examined across all samples, and RNA yield correlated strongly with the number of cells per subset. The study compared the TCRB repertoires of sorted circulating CD4+ T cell subsets in recently diagnosed type 1 diabetes patients with those in matched healthy donors. Naive and central memory subsets were obtained from all 28 donors, but regulatory and stem cell-like memory subsets were isolated from only 8 patients and roughly 8 healthy donors. The paper's findings and limits, for the study overall: Fewer insertions and more nucleotide deletions at VDJ recombination sites were observed in patients with type 1 diabetes, implying thymic rearrangement abnormalities. Naive, central memory and regulatory TCRB repertoires appeared to be more alike among patients than among healthy donors. In all four CD4+ subsets, TCRB CDR3 length was moderately but significantly shorter in type 1 diabetes patients. Because small numbers of individuals were included in the HLA sub-analyses, any influence of HLA type on TCRB rearrangement was left unresolved. Sequencing cDNA rather than genomic DNA could over-represent highly expressing activated cells, although activation and CD3 levels did not differ between groups. Shorter templates might be favored by PCR, yet because patient and control samples were amplified and corrected together, any such skew would affect both groups equally.

Points on this clone: This clone's antigen is unknown. No much larger clone exists at a distance of one base, and base qualities are not known.

The entire isolated RNA was reverse transcribed using the High Capacity cDNA Reverse Transcription Kit, and thus expressed TCRB transcripts were sequenced. Deep immunoSEQ sequencing was applied to naive, central memory and regulatory T cell samples, giving an average of roughly 3.5 million total reads per sample. Sorted cells were lysed in RLT buffer, and RNA was extracted using DNase-treated RNeasy Micro or Mini kits according to cell number. Each cell subset was processed on its own to prevent cross-contamination, while patient and healthy donor samples were processed together. TCRB sequences were amplified from cDNA with the immunoSEQ multiplex PCR, producing 87-bp fragments spanning the CDR3 region. Sequencing of the amplicons was done on the Illumina HiSeq platform. The original pipeline was this. PCR bias was computationally corrected using synthetic template baselines, reads within Hamming distance 2 were collapsed, and singletons that could not be merged were discarded. Reads were aligned to IMGT to assign V, D and J genes, CDR3 length, and insertions or deletions at six rearrangement sites. Within each subset, clonotype counts were normalized to sorted cell number, and only after that were true diversity and Gini coefficients computed with the tcR R package. The overlap coefficient, calculated on TCRB nucleotide sequences, was used to quantify repertoire sharing. Imported from immuneACCESS, the table was reduced by TCRdb to in-frame sequences with V and J called. These copies leave out some clones; in studies compared against another copy, an unresolved V gene accounts for under half, and the cause of the remainder is not known. D and trimming come from the DNA, and the V and J calls and clone size come from that table. The sample yields some 200,000 clones; about a tenth were counted once. Less than 1.5% of the sample lies in the top ten.

A single peripheral blood draw of 95 to 150 mL on average was collected from each donor into heparinised tubes. A BD FACSAria II and a panel including CD45RO, CCR7, CD25, CD127, CD95 and CD27 were used to sort naive, central memory, regulatory and stem cell-like memory CD4+ T cells. Purity was above 95% for every sorted population. PBMCs were separated immediately by Lymphoprep density gradient centrifugation and were stained directly, without being cultured. So that batch effects would be minimized, each experiment stained and sorted samples in pairs, pairing one healthy donor with one patient. Germline trimming amounts to 9 bases on V and 1 base on J, with 7 as the count of junction bases outside the gene matches. The CDR3 runs 14 residues from the cysteine to the phenylalanine. Only CDR3 DNA is held: 42 bases, read in frame from base 1. The germline V gene gives CDR1 as MNHEY and CDR2 as SVGAGI.

This chain joins TRBV6-5 to TRBJ2-3, and TRBD1 aligns with 7 junction nucleotides. Sequenced: central memory CD4+ T cells from blood. The clonotype originates from a man aged 18 to 35 in good health. The CDR3 is CASAAQGGTDTQYF. The bases are TGTGCCAGTGCCGCGCAGGGGGGCACAGATACGCAGTATTTT.